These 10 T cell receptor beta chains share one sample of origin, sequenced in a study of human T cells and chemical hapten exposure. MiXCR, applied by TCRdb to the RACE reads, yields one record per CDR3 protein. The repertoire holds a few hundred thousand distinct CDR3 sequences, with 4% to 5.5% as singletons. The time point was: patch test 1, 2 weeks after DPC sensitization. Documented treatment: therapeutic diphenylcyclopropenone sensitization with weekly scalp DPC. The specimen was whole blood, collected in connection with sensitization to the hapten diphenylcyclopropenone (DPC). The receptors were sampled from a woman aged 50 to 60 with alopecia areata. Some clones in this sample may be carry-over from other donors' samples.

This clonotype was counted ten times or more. CDR3 nucleotides: TGTGCCAGCTCACCAGAGGGACAGAACACTAACTTCTATGGCTACACCTTC. Protein sequence: CASSPEGQNTNFYGYTF. The V call is TRBV18, the J call TRBJ1-2; 7 bases are shared with TRBD1. Germline V lookup: CDR1 KGHSH, CDR2 LQKENI. The CDR3 length is 17 residues. With 2 bases clipped from V and 4 bases from J, the junction kept 13 bases outside the gene matches.

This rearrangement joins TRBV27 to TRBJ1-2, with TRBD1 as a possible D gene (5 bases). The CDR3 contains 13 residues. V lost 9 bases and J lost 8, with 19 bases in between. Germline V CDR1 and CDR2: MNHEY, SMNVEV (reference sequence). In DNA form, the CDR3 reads TGTGCCAGTTCGTATCGGGATACAGGCGGCTACACCTTC. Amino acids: CASSYRDTGGYTF.

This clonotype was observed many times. The CDR3 loop reads CSSTAGNGYTF. CDR3 nucleotides: TGCAGCTCGACGGCGGGGAACGGCTACACCTTC. This chain joins TRBV29-1 and TRBJ1-2; D not certain. CDR3 length: 11 residues. Per the germline V gene, CDR1 is SQVTM and CDR2 is ANQGSEA. V was trimmed by 8 bases and J by 8 bases, leaving 15 bases between them.

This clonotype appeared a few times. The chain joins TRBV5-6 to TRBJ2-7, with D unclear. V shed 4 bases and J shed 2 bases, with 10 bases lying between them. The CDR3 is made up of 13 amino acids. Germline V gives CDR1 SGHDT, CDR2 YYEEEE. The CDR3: CASSASGAYEQYF. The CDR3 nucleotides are TGTGCCAGCAGCGCTAGTGGGGCCTACGAGCAGTACTTC.

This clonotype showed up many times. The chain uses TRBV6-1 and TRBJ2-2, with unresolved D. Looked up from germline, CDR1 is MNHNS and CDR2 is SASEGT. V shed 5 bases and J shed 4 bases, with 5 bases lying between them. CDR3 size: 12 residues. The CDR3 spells CASSTVTGELFF. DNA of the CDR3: TGTGCCAGCAGTACAGTCACCGGGGAGCTGTTTTTT.

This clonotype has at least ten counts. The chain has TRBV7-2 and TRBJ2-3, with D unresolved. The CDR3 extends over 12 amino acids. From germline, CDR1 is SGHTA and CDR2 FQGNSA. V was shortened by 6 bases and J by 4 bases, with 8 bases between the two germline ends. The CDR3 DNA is TGTGCCAGCAGTTTATACTCAGATACGCAGTATTTT. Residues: CASSLYSDTQYF. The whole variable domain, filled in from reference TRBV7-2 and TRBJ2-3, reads GAGVSQSPSNKVTEKGKDVELRCDPISGHTALYWYRQSLGQGLEFLIYFQGNSAPDKSGLPSDRFSAERTGGSVSTLTIQRTQQEDSAVYLCASSLYSDTQYFGPGTRLTVL.

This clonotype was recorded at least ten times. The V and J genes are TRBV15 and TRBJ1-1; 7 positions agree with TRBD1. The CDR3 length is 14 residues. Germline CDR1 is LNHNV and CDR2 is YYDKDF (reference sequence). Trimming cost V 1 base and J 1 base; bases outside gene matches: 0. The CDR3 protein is CATSRGDRNTEAFF. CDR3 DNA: TGTGCCACCAGCAGAGGGGACAGGAACACTGAAGCTTTCTTT.

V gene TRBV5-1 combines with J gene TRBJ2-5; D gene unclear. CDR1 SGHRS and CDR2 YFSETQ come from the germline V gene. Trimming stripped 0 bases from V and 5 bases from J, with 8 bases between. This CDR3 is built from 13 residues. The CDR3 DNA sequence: TGCGCCAGCAGCTTGGTGCCTGAGGAGACCCAGTACTTC. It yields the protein CASSLVPEETQYF. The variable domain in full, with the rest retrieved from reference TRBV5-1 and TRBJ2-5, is KAGVTQTPRYLIKTRGQQVTLSCSPISGHRSVSWYQQTPGQGLQFLFEYFSETQRNKGNFPGRFSGRQFSNSRSEMNVSTLELGDSALYLCASSLVPEETQYFGPGTRLLVL.

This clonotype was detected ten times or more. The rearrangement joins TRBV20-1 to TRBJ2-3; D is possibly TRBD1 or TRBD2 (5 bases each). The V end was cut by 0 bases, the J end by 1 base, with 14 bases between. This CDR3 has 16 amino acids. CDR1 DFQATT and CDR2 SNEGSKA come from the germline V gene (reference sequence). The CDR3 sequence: CSARDGTYRGTDTQYF. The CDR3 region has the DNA TGCAGTGCTAGAGACGGGACCTACCGGGGCACAGATACGCAGTATTTT.

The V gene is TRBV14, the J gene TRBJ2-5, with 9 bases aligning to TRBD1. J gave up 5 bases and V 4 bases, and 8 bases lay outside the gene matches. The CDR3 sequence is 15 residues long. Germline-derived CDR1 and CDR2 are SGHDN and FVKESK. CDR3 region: CASSLFTGGIETQYF. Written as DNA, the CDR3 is TGTGCCAGCAGCCTCTTTACAGGGGGCATTGAGACCCAGTACTTC.